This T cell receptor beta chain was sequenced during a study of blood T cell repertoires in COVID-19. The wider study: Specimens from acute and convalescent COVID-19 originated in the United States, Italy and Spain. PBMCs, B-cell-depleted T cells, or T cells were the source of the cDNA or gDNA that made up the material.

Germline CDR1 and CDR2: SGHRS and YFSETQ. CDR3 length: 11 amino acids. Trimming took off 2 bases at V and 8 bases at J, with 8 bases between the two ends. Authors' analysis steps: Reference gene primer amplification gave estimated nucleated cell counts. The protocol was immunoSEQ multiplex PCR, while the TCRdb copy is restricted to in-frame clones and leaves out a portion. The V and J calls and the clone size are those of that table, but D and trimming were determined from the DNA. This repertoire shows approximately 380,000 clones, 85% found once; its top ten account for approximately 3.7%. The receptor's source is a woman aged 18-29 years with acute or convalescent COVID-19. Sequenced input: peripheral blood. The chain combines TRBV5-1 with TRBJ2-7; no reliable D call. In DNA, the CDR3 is TGCGCCAGCAGCTTTTCAGGAAAGCAGTACTTC. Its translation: CASSFSGKQYF. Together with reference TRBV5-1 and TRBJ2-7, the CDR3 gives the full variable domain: KAGVTQTPRYLIKTRGQQVTLSCSPISGHRSVSWYQQTPGQGLQFLFEYFSETQRNKGNFPGRFSGRQFSNSRSEMNVSTLELGDSALYLCASSFSGKQYFGPGTRLTVT.